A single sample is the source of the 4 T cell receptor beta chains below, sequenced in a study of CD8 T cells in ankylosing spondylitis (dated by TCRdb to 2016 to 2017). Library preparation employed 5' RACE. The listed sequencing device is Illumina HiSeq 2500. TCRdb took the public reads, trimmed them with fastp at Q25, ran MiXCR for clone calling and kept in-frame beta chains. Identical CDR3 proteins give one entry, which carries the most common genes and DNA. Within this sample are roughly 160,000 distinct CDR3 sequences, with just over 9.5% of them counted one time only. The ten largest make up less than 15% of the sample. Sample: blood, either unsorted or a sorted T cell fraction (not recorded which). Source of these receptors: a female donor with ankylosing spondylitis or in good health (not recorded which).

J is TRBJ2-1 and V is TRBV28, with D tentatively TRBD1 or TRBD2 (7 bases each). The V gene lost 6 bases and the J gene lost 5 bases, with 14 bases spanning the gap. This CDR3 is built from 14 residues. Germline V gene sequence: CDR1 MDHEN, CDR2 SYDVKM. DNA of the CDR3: TGTGCCAGCAGGGGGGGGACAGACAACAATGAGCAGTTCTTC. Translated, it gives CASRGGTDNNEQFF.

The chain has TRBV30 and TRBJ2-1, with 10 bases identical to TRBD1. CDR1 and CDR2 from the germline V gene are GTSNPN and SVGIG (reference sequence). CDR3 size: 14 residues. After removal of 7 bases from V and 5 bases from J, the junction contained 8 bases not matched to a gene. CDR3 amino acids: CASHAGTGDNEQFF. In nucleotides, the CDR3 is TGTGCCTCACACGCCGGGACAGGGGACAATGAGCAGTTCTTC.

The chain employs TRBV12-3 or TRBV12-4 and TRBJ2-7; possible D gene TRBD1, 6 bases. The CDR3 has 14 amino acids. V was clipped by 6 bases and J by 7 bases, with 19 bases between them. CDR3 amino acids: CASSYIGTRGEQYF. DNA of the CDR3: TGTGCCAGCAGCTACATCGGGACAAGAGGGGAGCAGTACTTC.

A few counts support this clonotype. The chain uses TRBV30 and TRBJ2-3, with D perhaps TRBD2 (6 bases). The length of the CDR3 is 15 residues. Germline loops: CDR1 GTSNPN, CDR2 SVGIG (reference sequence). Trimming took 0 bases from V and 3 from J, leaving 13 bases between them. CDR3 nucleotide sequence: TGTGCCTGGAGTGTTGGTTCAGGGAGGACAGATACGCAGTATTTT. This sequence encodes CAWSVGSGRTDTQYF.